Reported below is one TCR beta chain. Its antigen specificity is not known. The sample originates from a study of cytomegalovirus exposure and HLA in healthy donors listed by TCRdb under 2017. In terms of the full investigation: An earlier analysis of around 600 of the donors reported approximately 270 Gb of sequence data and 117 million unique TCR beta sequences from roughly 180 million T cells. Around 300 gigabases of sequencing data and tens of millions of unique TCR sequences were included in an early release covering 550 to 650 HLA-typed donors. Among the roughly 400 genotyped donors, 75% to 90% belonged to the genetic ancestry cluster associated with self-reported Caucasian donors. The study was designed to test whether signatures of past pathogen exposure could be identified by cataloging public T cell receptors. The study profiled the T cell repertoires of under 700 subjects by immunosequencing and related them to cytomegalovirus serostatus. In addition to the first cohort of about 650 subjects, a separate validation cohort of 130 or so different subjects was used. To predict cytomegalovirus infection status, the study brought together high-throughput TCR immunosequencing, statistical association of individual TCRs with disease status, and machine learning. In a later analysis, previously published TCR beta repertoires from roughly 710 donors were re-analyzed and high-resolution HLA genotyping was added so that TCR occurrence patterns could be studied. Rather than using new phenotypic data, the later analysis identified candidate immune exposures from TCR beta sequences and from how often those sequences occurred across donors. To decide whether each TCR beta V gene segment behaved as functional or pseudogenic, an earlier analysis of fewer than 750 of the donors relied on high-throughput TCR beta sequencing. Donor age, sex, ethnicity and CMV serostatus were collected together with the repertoire data. In a later genetic analysis, genome-wide SNP genotypes for 398 of the 666 donors were used, and that subset was treated as a discovery cohort. All discovery cohort repertoires had been generated on a single sequencing platform. HLA typing included class I and class II loci at four-digit resolution. The number of typed donors differed by locus: about 620-640 for A, B, C, DRB1 and DQB1; some 540 for DQA1; over 600 for DPA1; and around 490 for DPB1. Four to six DR-DQ haplotypes were handled as single units for association and clustering, since linkage in the cohort was strong. On average, roughly 240,000 unique TCR beta nucleotide sequences were sequenced per donor among 398 genotyped donors of the cohort, with approximately 18% of those sequences being non-productive. Beyond this particular receptor, the publication reports: In vitro tests confirmed that three of the cytomegalovirus-associated TCR beta chains recognize cytomegalovirus antigens. The classifier was reported to diagnose cytomegalovirus status with high specificity and sensitivity in both the original cohort and the validation cohort. Because counts were too low, some 17 rarely observed V segments, including chromosome 9 orphons, were left out of the earlier analysis of some 600 of the donors. HLA typing was unavailable for some donors at each locus, so association tests used only the typed subset. Compared with the roughly 710-donor mean, donors in an Asian-associated ancestry cluster had fewer N-insertions in productive TCRs, according to a later genetic analysis. Most CMV-associated TCR beta chains appeared to be HLA-restricted in a later analysis, and the HLA associations seemed to be driven largely by CMV exposure. Strong co-occurrence of HLA alleles, especially DR and DQ, made assigning TCR associations to individual alleles difficult. The presence/absence analyses assumed that sequencing depth was roughly uniform across donors, and that assumption may not be true. Some IMGT-functional V segments, including TRBV6-2 and TRBV6-3, could not be told apart with the 87-base-pair reads, so those segments were excluded. A further reported finding was that TCR beta sequences accurately predicted the HLA-A and HLA-B alleles for most subjects in the first cohort. Compared with equally common non-associated chains, HLA-associated TCR beta chains in a later analysis were more clonally expanded and had lower generation probabilities. This cohort had only TCR beta chains sequenced, and the lack of alpha or paired-chain data limited which features could be detected. V-gene and J-gene trimming of TCR beta chains was associated with a missense DCLRE1C variant in a later genetic analysis, and the association was replicated in an independent cohort. A later analysis associated 16,951 TCR beta sequences with specific HLA alleles at a false discovery rate of 0.05. In a later analysis, TCR association rates were found to vary across HLA loci, with the most associated TCRs seen for DRB1 alleles and the fewest for HLA-C alleles. A cluster of highly shared sequence variants was judged likely to represent a technical artifact of the sequencing pipeline. For the cohort, immune exposure information was limited to CMV serostatus. Linkage disequilibrium might explain the correlated functional status among segregating V segments, but an unknown experimental factor could not be excluded. In the study, some 160 TCR beta chains were listed as associated with cytomegalovirus. An earlier analysis of approximately 570 of the donors showed that most TCR beta V segments appeared in productive rearrangements either about 87% or about 30% of the time, which broadly matched IMGT annotations. The authors suggested that the approach could potentially be extended to other disease states and immunological phenotypes. While some public TCRs were present in many individuals, most TCR sequences turned up only very rarely across donors. In a later analysis, several top co-occurrence clusters were reported to appear linked to parvovirus B19, influenza, CMV and Epstein-Barr virus.

The protocol used for the library was the immunoSEQ multiplex PCR assay. For the multiplex PCR, a mixture combining 60 forward primers for TCR Vbeta segments and 13 reverse primers for TCR Jbeta segments was used. The CDR3 region of rearranged TCR beta genes was amplified from genomic DNA with a multiplex PCR assay. The amplified TCR beta libraries were sequenced on the Illumina HiSeq System as 87-base-pair reads. On the study's bioinformatics: Across the roughly 700 repertoires, a later analysis counted tens of millions of unique TCR beta chains, roughly 11 million of which were shared by at least two donors. To remove PCR and sequencing errors, raw reads were error-corrected and collapsed into unique sequences using a nearest-neighbor algorithm that merged closely related sequences. Alignment of CDR3 sequences to IMGT reference sequences was used to assign V, D and J gene segments. For a sequence to be retained, at least a six-nucleotide match to both a V gene segment and a J gene segment was required. Rearrangements were classified as productive when the CDR3 lacked stop codons and remained in frame with V and J, and all other rearrangements were classified as non-productive. CDR3 was defined according to IMGT convention as the region running from the second conserved V-encoded cysteine to the conserved J-encoded phenylalanine. The earlier analysis of 587 of the donors excluded any sequence lacking an unambiguous match to a single V gene segment. An earlier analysis of fewer than 750 of the donors classified V segments as functional when productive rearrangements were above 56.7% and as segregating when the standard deviation between donors was above 5%. A statistical classification framework was developed to diagnose cytomegalovirus status using the catalog of TCR beta chain sequences. In a later analysis, TCR nucleotide sequences were compared against IMGT/GENE-DB human TR gene sequences so that V and J genes could be assigned. Using the TCRdist pipeline, a later analysis assigned CDR3 sequences along with most-parsimonious VDJ recombination scenarios. In a later analysis, every TCR beta chain was defined by the combination of its CDR3 amino acid sequence and its V-gene family, and reads without a unique V-gene family were dropped. In a later analysis, approximately 590 highly shared, low-generation-probability nucleotide sequences were removed to address suspected cross-contamination and a sequencing artifact. For each public chain, a later analysis derived a clonal expansion index from normalized ranks of inferred template counts within each repertoire. A later analysis computed generation probabilities with a VDJ recombination model fitted to out-of-frame rearrangements, and checked the results against IGoR. In a later analysis, hypergeometric tests were used to score TCR-TCR, TCR-HLA and TCR-CMV co-occurrence, with a repertoire-size bias correction applied to TCR pairs. To estimate false discovery rates, a later analysis permuted the HLA or CMV assignments 20 times. In a later analysis, co-occurring TCRs were grouped with DBSCAN, and TCRdist sequence similarity was added when clustering was performed within HLA-allele-positive subsets. Co-occurrence clustering excluded repertoires with fewer than 30,000 or more than 120,000 public chains, plus five with anomalous nucleotide sharing. TCRdb retrieved this table from immuneACCESS and kept in-frame rearrangements only. Not all clones are present; in checked studies, unresolved V genes account for under half, and no reason is known for the remainder. That table is the source of V, J and clone size, and D and trimming were worked out from the DNA. The sample table gives 85,000 to 110,000 clones. The ten largest clones capture 3% to 3.5% of the sample.

The germline V gene sets CDR1 to SNHLY and CDR2 to FYNNEI. V and J are truncated by 7 bases and 0 bases respectively, leaving an intervening sequence of 13 bases. The CDR3 sequence holds 14 residues, the cysteine and phenylalanine included. Solely the CDR3 DNA is kept, with 42 bases framed from the first base. The cohort comprised around 690 healthy bone marrow donors. At the time of sampling, every cohort member was nominally healthy, though immune exposures that went unrecorded were likely present. The donor tested CMV seronegative and was one of the 352 seronegative cohort members. A peripheral blood sample was collected from each donor, and TCR beta sequencing was performed on peripheral blood mononuclear cells. The Qiagen DNeasy Blood Extraction Kit was used to extract genomic DNA from the blood cell samples.

This clonotype was obtained from a man aged 35-49 years in good health and CMV-seronegative. The rearrangement joined TRBV2 to TRBJ2-7; 6 matching bases give a weak D call of TRBD1. The sample comprised PBMCs. In nucleotides, the sequence is TGTGCCAGCACTCAGACAGGCTTCTCCTACGAGCAGTACTTC. Its product reads: CASTQTGFSYEQYF.